Listed below are T cell receptor beta chains from one sample, sequenced in a study of blood T cell repertoires in COVID-19. Sequenced by immunoSEQ multiplex PCR; TCRdb stores in-frame clones only, minus some. In the table there are roughly 88,000 clones, 75% to 95% of which are singletons. Source material: peripheral blood. These receptors were taken from a woman aged 45 to 65 in a cohort sampled during active COVID-19. CDR3s include the opening cysteine and the closing phenylalanine or tryptophan. D genes are given only for firm matches. Rows may omit the clone size; those that give it use once, few, many or a size class.

>.|.|TRBJ1-2|TRBV30
CAWTGVNYGYTF
TGTGCCTGGACAGGGGTGAACTATGGCTACACCTTC
>.|once|TRBJ2-7|TRBV11-3
CASSLGRYSEQYF
TGTGCCAGCAGCTTAGGCCGATACAGCGAGCAGTACTTC
>.|.|TRBJ2-3|TRBV25-1
CASSPPGLFTDTQYF
TGTGCCAGCAGTCCCCCGGGACTGTTCACAGATACGCAGTATTTT
>.|.|TRBJ2-7|TRBV7-3
CASSPEAGSKGGYEQYF
TGTGCCAGCAGCCCTGAAGCCGGGTCTAAAGGGGGATACGAGCAGTACTTC
>TRBD1|.|TRBJ2-7|TRBV10-3
CAIGSDRVSYEQYF
TGTGCCATCGGCTCAGACAGGGTTTCCTACGAGCAGTACTTC
>.|.|TRBJ1-5|TRBV10-3
CAISEGLSNQPQHF
TGTGCCATCAGTGAGGGACTTAGCAATCAGCCCCAGCATTTT
>.|.|TRBJ2-1|TRBV19
CASSMFVTRGESGKQFF
TGTGCCAGTAGTATGTTTGTGACTAGAGGGGAATCGGGGAAGCAGTTCTTC
>.|.|TRBJ1-1|TRBV7-9
CASSLQGMNTEAFF
TGTGCCAGCAGCCTACAGGGAATGAACACTGAAGCTTTCTTT
>TRBD1|.|TRBJ1-2|TRBV5-4
CASSLDLQGAYGYTF
TGTGCCAGCAGCTTGGATTTACAGGGGGCCTATGGCTACACCTTC
>.|few|TRBJ2-2|TRBV6-5
CASRYERGTGELFF
TGTGCCAGCAGATACGAGCGCGGCACCGGGGAGCTGTTTTTT
>.|.|TRBJ1-1|TRBV6-5
CASSRQQELNTEAFF
TGTGCCAGCAGTCGACAACAGGAACTGAACACTGAAGCTTTCTTT
>TRBD1|.|TRBJ1-2|TRBV6-5
CASSPRDRYYGYTF
TGTGCCAGCAGTCCCCGGGACAGATACTATGGCTACACCTTC
>TRBD2|.|TRBJ2-5|TRBV3-1/TRBV3-2
CAAGEPQETQYF
TGTGCCGCGGGGGAGCCTCAAGAGACCCAGTACTTC
>.|.|TRBJ2-3|TRBV11-2
CASSLGLTSTDTQYF
TGTGCCAGCAGCTTAGGACTAACTAGCACAGATACGCAGTATTTT
>.|.|TRBJ1-4|TRBV11-2
CASSLLTGGEKLFF
TGTGCCAGCAGCTTATTAACAGGTGGCGAAAAACTGTTTTTT
>TRBD2|.|TRBJ2-3|TRBV27
CASTSGLAGVGTQYF
TGTGCCAGCACTAGTGGACTAGCGGGAGTCGGTACGCAGTATTTT
>.|.|TRBJ1-1|TRBV6-5
CASSYSNGGGQAFF
TGTGCCAGCAGTTACTCGAATGGTGGAGGTCAAGCTTTCTTT
>.|.|TRBJ2-1|TRBV21-1
CASSPRDRCNEQFF
TGTGCCAGCAGCCCACGAGACAGGTGTAATGAGCAGTTCTTC
>TRBD1|few|TRBJ2-7|TRBV5-4
CASSLPGGYEQYF
TGTGCCAGCAGCTTGCCAGGGGGATACGAGCAGTACTTC
>.|.|TRBJ2-5|TRBV4-1
CASSQPRTAETQYF
TGCGCCAGCAGCCAACCACGGACAGCAGAGACCCAGTACTTC
>.|.|TRBJ2-7|TRBV4-1
CASSQGASNRYEQYF
TGCGCCAGCAGCCAAGGTGCTAGCAACCGCTACGAGCAGTACTTC
>TRBD2|.|TRBJ2-3|TRBV5-4
CASSPLAGGLATDTQYF
TGTGCCAGCAGCCCGTTGGCGGGGGGACTAGCGACAGATACGCAGTATTTT
>.|.|TRBJ1-2|TRBV6-5
CASSPLAGSGYTF
TGTGCCAGCAGTCCCCTGGCGGGTAGTGGCTACACCTTC
>TRBD2|.|TRBJ2-1|TRBV7-6
CASSSRGGTYNEQFF
TGTGCCAGCAGCTCTCGGGGGGGTACCTACAATGAGCAGTTCTTC
>.|.|TRBJ2-5|TRBV6-5
CASSYWYRDQETQYF
TGTGCCAGCAGTTACTGGTACAGGGATCAAGAGACCCAGTACTTC
>TRBD1|.|TRBJ1-2|TRBV18
CASSPSGGYGYTF
TGTGCCAGCTCACCATCAGGGGGATATGGCTACACCTTC
>TRBD1|.|TRBJ2-4|TRBV13
CASSFAAPGQGETHGAKNIQYF
TGTGCCAGCAGCTTCGCTGCCCCGGGACAGGGGGAGACCCATGGTGCCAAAAACATTCAGTACTTC
>.|.|TRBJ1-5|TRBV18
CASSLGGGHLSNQPQHF
TGTGCCAGCTCACTCGGGGGGGGGCACTTGAGCAATCAGCCCCAGCATTTT
>TRBD1|.|TRBJ2-7|TRBV6-5
CASEYRGLKGEQYF
TGTGCCAGCGAATACAGGGGGCTGAAAGGCGAGCAGTACTTC